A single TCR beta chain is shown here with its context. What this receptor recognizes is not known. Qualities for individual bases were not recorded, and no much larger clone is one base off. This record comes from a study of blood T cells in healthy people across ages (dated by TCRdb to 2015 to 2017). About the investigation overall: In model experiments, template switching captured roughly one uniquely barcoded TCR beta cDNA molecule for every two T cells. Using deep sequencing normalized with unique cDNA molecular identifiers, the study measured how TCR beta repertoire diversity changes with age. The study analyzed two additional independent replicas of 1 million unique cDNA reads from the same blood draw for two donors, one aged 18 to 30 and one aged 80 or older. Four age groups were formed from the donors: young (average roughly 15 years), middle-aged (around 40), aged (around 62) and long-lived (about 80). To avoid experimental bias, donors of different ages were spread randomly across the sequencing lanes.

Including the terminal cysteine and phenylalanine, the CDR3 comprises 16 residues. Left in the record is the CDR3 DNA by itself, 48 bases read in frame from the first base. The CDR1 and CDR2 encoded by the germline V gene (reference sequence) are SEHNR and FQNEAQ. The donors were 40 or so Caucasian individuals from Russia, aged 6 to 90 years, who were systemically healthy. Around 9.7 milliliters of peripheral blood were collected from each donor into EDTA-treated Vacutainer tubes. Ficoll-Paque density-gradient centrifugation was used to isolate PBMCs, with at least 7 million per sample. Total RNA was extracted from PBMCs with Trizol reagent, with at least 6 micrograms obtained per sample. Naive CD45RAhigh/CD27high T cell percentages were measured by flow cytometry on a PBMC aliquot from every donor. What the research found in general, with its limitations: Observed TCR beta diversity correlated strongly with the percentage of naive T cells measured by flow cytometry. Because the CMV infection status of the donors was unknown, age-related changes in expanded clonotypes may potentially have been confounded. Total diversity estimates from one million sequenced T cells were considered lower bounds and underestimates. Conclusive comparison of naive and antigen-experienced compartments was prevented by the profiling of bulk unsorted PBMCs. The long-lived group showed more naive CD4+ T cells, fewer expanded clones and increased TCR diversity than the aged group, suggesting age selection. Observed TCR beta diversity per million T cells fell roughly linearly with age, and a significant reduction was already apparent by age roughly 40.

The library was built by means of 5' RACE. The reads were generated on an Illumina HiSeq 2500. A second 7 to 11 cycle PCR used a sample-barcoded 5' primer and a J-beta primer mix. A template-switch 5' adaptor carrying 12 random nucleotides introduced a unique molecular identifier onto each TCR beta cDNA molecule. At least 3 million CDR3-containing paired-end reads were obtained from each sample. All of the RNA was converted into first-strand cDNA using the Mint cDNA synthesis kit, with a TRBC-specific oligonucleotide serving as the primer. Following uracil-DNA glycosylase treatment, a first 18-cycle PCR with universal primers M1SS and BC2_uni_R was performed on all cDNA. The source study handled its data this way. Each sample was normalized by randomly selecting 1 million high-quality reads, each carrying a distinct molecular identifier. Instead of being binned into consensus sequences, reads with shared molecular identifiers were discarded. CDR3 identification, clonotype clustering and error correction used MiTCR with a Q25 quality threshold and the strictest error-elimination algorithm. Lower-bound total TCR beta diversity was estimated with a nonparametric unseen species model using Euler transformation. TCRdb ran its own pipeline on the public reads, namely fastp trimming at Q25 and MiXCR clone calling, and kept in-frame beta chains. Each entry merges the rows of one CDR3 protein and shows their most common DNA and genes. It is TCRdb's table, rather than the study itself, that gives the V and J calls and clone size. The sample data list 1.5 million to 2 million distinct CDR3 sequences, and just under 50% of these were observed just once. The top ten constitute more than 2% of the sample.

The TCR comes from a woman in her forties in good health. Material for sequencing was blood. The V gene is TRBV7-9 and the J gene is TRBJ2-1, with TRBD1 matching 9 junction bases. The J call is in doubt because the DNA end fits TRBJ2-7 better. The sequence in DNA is TGTGCCAGCAGCCCTGAGGACAGGGGCTCCTACAATGAGCAGTACTTC. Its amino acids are CASSPEDRGSYNEQYF.